The clone carrying this T cell receptor (beta chain) was counted a few times. Its cognate antigen is unknown. Included in the TCR beta cDNA libraries were unique molecular identifiers. A single record per CDR3 protein comes from TCRdb applying MiXCR to the PCR reads. Of about 180,000 distinct CDR3 sequences in the sample, approximately 30% were seen once. The CDR3 is made up of 16 amino acids. The germline gives CDR1 KGHSH, CDR2 LQKENI. Trimming cost V 8 bases and J 1 base; bases outside gene matches: 8. The data derive from a study of post-analysis software for immune sequencing data. In the study overall: Clinical courses comprised relapsing-remitting, secondary progressive and progressive-relapsing multiple sclerosis. Study-wide results and caveats: The five TRBV segments detected at higher frequency in patients than in controls included TRBV5-6, TRBV5-1 and TRBV20-1. Batch-mates among the samples co-clustered strongly by F measure. When compared against controls, multiple sclerosis patients showed significantly lower normalized Chao1 diversity.

Sequences were obtained from blood. The rearrangement joins TRBV18 to TRBJ2-2; TRBD2 aligns across 9 bases. The receptor's source is a girl aged 10 to 17 with multiple sclerosis. CDR3 loop: CASESSSGENTGELFF. In DNA, the CDR3 is TGTGCCAGCGAGTCGTCTAGCGGGGAGAACACCGGGGAGCTGTTTTTT.